The 5 T cell receptor beta chains below all came from one sample that was sequenced in a study of cytomegalovirus exposure and HLA in healthy donors. The primer mix had 60 Vbeta and 13 Jbeta primers. Measured with immunoSEQ multiplex PCR; TCRdb has only the in-frame clones, and not every one. This sample yields some 180,000 clones, of which 70% to 80% are seen a single time; roughly 3% belongs to the top ten. The specimen sequenced was PBMCs. Receptor source: a woman in her twenties or thirties in good health and CMV-seronegative.

The rearrangement links TRBV5-1 to TRBJ2-7; D gene uncertain. V was shortened by 0 bases and J by 2 bases, with 6 bases between the two germline ends. The CDR3 contains 13 residues. Germline-derived CDR1 and CDR2 are SGHRS and YFSETQ. CDR3 sequence (DNA): TGCGCCAGCAGCTTGGGCGTGGCCTACGAGCAGTACTTC. Its protein is CASSLGVAYEQYF.

The chain links TRBV29-1 to TRBJ2-7; 10 positions agree with TRBD2. Per germline, CDR1 SQVTM and CDR2 ANQGSEA. CDR3 length: 15 amino acids. V lost 3 bases and J lost 3; bases outside the gene matches: 8. The CDR3 loop is CSVDKEAGGHYEQYF. The CDR3 nucleotides read TGCAGCGTTGATAAGGAAGCGGGAGGGCACTACGAGCAGTACTTC.

The J gene is TRBJ2-1, the V gene TRBV19, with 9 bases identical to TRBD1. Germline CDR1 and CDR2: LNHDA and SQIVND (reference sequence). The V and J ends lost 3 bases and 15 bases, in that order; junction bases with no gene match: 9. This CDR3 region has 13 residues. Written as DNA, the CDR3 is TGTGCCAGTAGTATTACAGGGGGCGCAGGAGTGTTCTTC. Encoded protein: CASSITGGAGVFF.

The rearrangement joins TRBV6-5 to TRBJ2-1, with D possibly TRBD2 on 6 matching bases. This CDR3 is 16 amino acids long. Germline V gene data show CDR1 as MNHEY and CDR2 as SVGAGI. V was clipped by 0 bases and J by 9 bases, with 18 bases between them. The CDR3 loop is CASSYSAGMRSGEQFF. CDR3 sequence (DNA): TGTGCCAGCAGTTACTCGGCGGGGATGAGGAGTGGTGAGCAGTTCTTC.

This clone was detected a few times. The chain recombines TRBV5-6 with TRBJ2-1; 13 bases are shared with TRBD2. V dropped 7 bases and J dropped 10; count of bases not matched to a gene: 11. From germline, CDR1 is SGHDT and CDR2 YYEEEE. The CDR3 covers 15 residues. As DNA, the CDR3 is TGTGCCAGCTGGCCGGGACTAGCGGGGCCGATCGAGCAGTTCTTC. This gives the protein CASWPGLAGPIEQFF.